This T cell receptor beta chain was captured by sequencing in a study of blood T cells in healthy people across ages. In regard to this clonotype: As yet, its antigen is unknown.

This CDR3 spans 12 amino acids. The germline V gene encodes CDR1 SQVTM and CDR2 ANQGSEA. The junction had 4 bases not matched to a gene; V was cut back by 7 bases and J by 4 bases. General study findings and limits: Long-lived donors carried more naive CD4+ cells and greater diversity than aged donors.

Russia was home to the donors, healthy Caucasian individuals aged 6 to 90. A sample-barcoded 5' primer and a J-beta primer mix were used in a second PCR of roughly 6 to 11 cycles. Each cDNA molecule was tagged by a template-switch adaptor that had 12 random nucleotides. TCRdb re-called the 5' RACE reads through MiXCR, storing one row per CDR3 protein. The sample shows over 600,000 distinct CDR3 sequences, about half of them seen only once. The sequencing input was blood. The TCR was taken from a man older than 75 in good health. This chain uses TRBV29-1 with TRBJ2-5, with 9 bases aligning to TRBD2. CDR3 in amino acids: CSAGLAGETQYF. CDR3 DNA sequence: TGCAGCGCGGGACTAGCCGGAGAGACCCAGTACTTC.